The next 3 T cell receptor gamma chains were all read from a single sample in a study of gamma delta lymphoproliferative disorders and STAT genes. PBMCs from patients and controls supplied the genomic DNA for sequencing. TCRdb used CATT to re-call clones from the multiplex PCR reads. Found here are about 1,300 gamma-chain clones, over 9.5% of them singletons; the top ten hold roughly a sixth. Sequenced material: blood. Every receptor here comes from a human donor in good health.

This clone is labeled as medium-sized. The chain links TRGV2 to TRGJP1. Since TCRdb gives no J gene, matching the DNA to germline was used here to assign it. The CDR3 is 14 residues long. Per the germline V gene, CDR1 is EGSNGY and CDR2 is YDSYNSKV. V gave up 5 bases and J gave up 0 bases; unmatched junction bases: 3. The CDR3 coding sequence is TGTGCCACCTGGGGTCATACCACTGGTTGGTTCAAGATATTT. Protein: CATWGHTTGWFKIF.

By proportion, this clone is large. This chain joins TRGV2 and TRGJP2. TCRdb gives no J gene; it was assigned here by matching the DNA to germline. Germline V lookup: CDR1 EGSNGY, CDR2 YDSYNSKV. V shed 2 bases and J 2 bases; nucleotides not matched to a gene: 5. The CDR3 covers 15 residues. CDR3 sequence reads: CATWDVPSSDWIKTF. The CDR3 DNA is TGTGCCACCTGGGACGTGCCGAGTAGTGATTGGATCAAGACGTTT.

In its sample, this clone was seen a few times. The amino acid sequence in TCRdb belongs to a much larger clone and departs from this DNA's translation at residue 9, likely a sequencing read error; the sequence shown is translated from the DNA. No J gene was assigned, while the V gene was called as TRGV3. This CDR3 is 11 amino acids long. The germline V gene encodes CDR1 VTNTFY and CDR2 YDVSTARD (reference sequence). CDR3 coding DNA: TGTGCCACCTGGGACACTCACAAGGAACTCTTT. Translated, it gives CATWDTHKELF.